What follows are 24 T cell receptor beta chains derived from one specimen sequenced in a study of blood T cell repertoires in COVID-19 (dated by TCRdb to 2018 to 2020). Libraries came from the immunoSEQ multiplex PCR assay. TCRdb holds this immuneACCESS table with in-frame rearrangements only. Some clones are missing; in checked studies, unresolved V genes explain under half, and the rest has no known cause. The sample profile shows some 180,000 clones; approximately 91% of them were found once. Roughly 6.7% of the sample lies in the top ten. The sequenced material came from peripheral blood. The receptors derive from a man aged 40-55 years with acute or convalescent COVID-19.

The chain joins TRBV6-5 to TRBJ2-7; 9 nucleotides align to TRBD1. Germline loops: CDR1 MNHEY, CDR2 SVGAGI. The junction had 8 bases not matched to a gene; V was cut back by 7 bases and J by 4 bases. This CDR3 spans 14 amino acids. The CDR3 sequence is CASTPGQGQYEQYF. CDR3 DNA sequence: TGTGCCAGCACCCCGGGACAGGGACAGTACGAGCAGTACTTC.

The V gene is TRBV6-5, the J gene TRBJ1-1; D is ambiguous. Trimming stripped 2 bases from V and 4 bases from J, with 11 bases between. Germline CDR1 MNHEY, CDR2 SVGAGI. The CDR3 spans 14 residues. CDR3 residues: CASSYGFGSTEAFF. The DNA of the CDR3 is TGTGCCAGCAGTTACGGGTTCGGGAGCACTGAAGCTTTCTTT.

This chain uses TRBV11-2 with TRBJ1-2; no definite D call. Trimming stripped 5 bases from V and 8 bases from J, with 9 bases between. The CDR3 is made up of 11 amino acids. Germline V gene lookup returns CDR1 SGHAT and CDR2 FQNNGV. As DNA, the CDR3 is TGTGCCAGCAGCCGCGAGGGAGGCTACACCTTC. It specifies CASSREGGYTF.

This clone was counted once. The rearrangement uses TRBV5-1 and TRBJ1-1, with 7 positions matching TRBD1. The CDR3 extends over 13 amino acids. Germline values: CDR1 SGHRS, CDR2 YFSETQ. V was clipped by 6 bases and J by 3 bases; unmatched bases: 5. The chain's CDR3 is CASTPDRDTEAFF. CDR3 in DNA: TGCGCCAGCACTCCCGACAGGGACACTGAAGCTTTCTTT.

The rearrangement uses TRBV6-5 and TRBJ2-4; D unclear. Per germline, CDR1 MNHEY and CDR2 SVGAGI. This CDR3 comprises 15 residues. The V end was cut by 4 bases, the J end by 7 bases, with 17 bases between. The CDR3 loop is CASSFGPRRENIQYF. CDR3 nucleotides: TGTGCCAGCAGTTTTGGGCCCAGAAGAGAGAACATTCAGTACTTC.

The chain uses TRBV4-1 and TRBJ1-5, with D perhaps matching TRBD1 (5 bases). CDR3 length: 17 amino acids. Germline V gene sequence: CDR1 MGHRA, CDR2 YSYEKL. Trimming took 1 base from V and 6 from J, leaving 19 bases between them. CDR3 coding DNA: TGCGCCAGCAGCCAAGCTCCGGGGGAGTTTATAGGTCAGCCCCAGCATTTT. It translates to CASSQAPGEFIGQPQHF.

The J gene is TRBJ2-3, the V gene TRBV19, with TRBD2 matching over 14 bases. The CDR3 totals 16 residues. Germline CDR1 is LNHDA and CDR2 is SQIVND (reference sequence). Losses at the gene ends were 5 bases for V and 3 bases for J; bases not matched to a gene: 4. The DNA for the CDR3 is TGTGCCAGTAGTTTGACTAGCGGGGGGGCGACAGATACGCAGTATTTT. Protein sequence: CASSLTSGGATDTQYF. The full variable domain, completed using reference TRBV19 and TRBJ2-3, is DGGITQSPKYLFRKEGQNVTLSCEQNLNHDAMYWYRQDPGQGLRLIYYSQIVNDFQKGDIAEGYSVSREKKESFPLTVTSAQKNPTAFYLCASSLTSGGATDTQYFGPGTRLTVL.

The chain uses TRBV7-9 and TRBJ2-6, with D possibly being TRBD1 (5 bases). Deletions cut 4 bases from V and 4 bases from J, with 8 bases between. The CDR3 spans 14 residues. Germline lookup yields CDR1 SEHNR and CDR2 FQNEAQ (reference sequence). CDR3 in amino acids: CASSSQGGANVLTF. The CDR3 DNA sequence: TGTGCCAGCAGCTCCCAGGGCGGGGCCAACGTCCTGACTTTC. The full variable domain, rest sourced from reference TRBV7-9 and TRBJ2-6, is DTGVSQNPRHKITKRGQNVTFRCDPISEHNRLYWYRQTLGQGPEFLTYFQNEAQLEKSRLLSDRFSAERPKGSFSTLEIQRTEQGDSAMYLCASSSQGGANVLTFGAGSRLTVL.

The chain joins TRBV6-6 to TRBJ2-1; 10 positions agree with TRBD2. The CDR3 length is 13 residues. The V gene's germline CDR1 is MNHNY and CDR2 SVGAGI (reference sequence). Trimming removed 11 bases from V and 2 bases from J; junction bases left unmatched: 3. The CDR3 loop is CASGLAAYNEQFF. The CDR3 DNA sequence: TGTGCCTCAGGACTAGCGGCCTACAATGAGCAGTTCTTC.

The chain uses TRBV7-9 and TRBJ2-7; 7 bases align to TRBD1. Germline CDR1 is SEHNR and CDR2 is FQNEAQ (reference sequence). The CDR3 sequence is 15 residues long. V dropped 5 bases and J dropped 2; count of bases not matched to a gene: 9. CDR3 nucleotide sequence: TGTGCCAGCAGCACAGCAGAGACAGGGACCTACGAGCAGTACTTC. It translates to CASSTAETGTYEQYF. The full variable domain, rest sourced from reference TRBV7-9 and TRBJ2-7, is DTGVSQNPRHKITKRGQNVTFRCDPISEHNRLYWYRQTLGQGPEFLTYFQNEAQLEKSRLLSDRFSAERPKGSFSTLEIQRTEQGDSAMYLCASSTAETGTYEQYFGPGTRLTVT.

This clone was seen more than once but under ten times. This chain uses TRBV3-1 (or the pseudogene TRBV3-2) with TRBJ2-7; 10 nucleotides line up with TRBD1. Germline V gene sequence: CDR1 LGHDT, CDR2 YNNKEL (reference sequence). The length of the CDR3 is 15 residues. V was pared by 2 bases and J by 3 bases, with 4 bases of the junction left unmatched. The CDR3 bases are TGTGCCAGCAGCCAACGACAGGGGGCCCTCTACGAGCAGTACTTC. Translated, it gives CASSQRQGALYEQYF.

The rearrangement uses TRBV29-1 and TRBJ1-2, with TRBD1 identical over 8 bases. CDR1 SQVTM and CDR2 ANQGSEA come from the germline V gene. V shed 4 bases, J shed 8 bases, and the junction held 6 bases outside the gene matches. CDR3 length: 12 residues. The CDR3 spells CSVVAQGGGYTF. The CDR3 coding sequence is TGCAGCGTTGTGGCACAGGGGGGCGGCTACACCTTC.

With regard to this clone: Within the sample, other DNA sequences also encode this same CDR3. The CDR3 loop reads CASSPGGGNTEAFF. CDR3 coding DNA: TGCGCCAGCAGCCCGGGGGGCGGGAACACTGAAGCTTTCTTT. J is TRBJ1-1 and V is TRBV5-1, with a tentative D call TRBD1 (6 bases). Germline V lookup: CDR1 SGHRS, CDR2 YFSETQ. Trimming took off 4 bases at V and 1 base at J, with 11 bases between the two ends. The CDR3 covers 14 residues.

The chain has TRBV11-2 and TRBJ2-7; weak D call: TRBD2 (7 bases). Germline V gives CDR1 SGHAT, CDR2 FQNNGV. This CDR3 spans 17 amino acids. The V end lost 2 bases, the J end lost 1 base, and 18 bases lay between the germline ends. Here the CDR3 reads CASSLLGGRGGSYEQYF. The CDR3 DNA reads TGTGCCAGCAGCTTATTAGGCGGTAGGGGGGGGTCCTACGAGCAGTACTTC.

The rearrangement joins TRBV2 to TRBJ2-5; 9 bases are shared with TRBD2. This CDR3 has 15 residues. The V gene's germline CDR1 is SNHLY and CDR2 FYNNEI. Losses at the gene ends were 4 bases for V and 1 base for J; bases not matched to a gene: 4. CDR3 in amino acids: CASSGRGGPQETQYF. CDR3 bases: TGTGCCAGCAGTGGGCGGGGGGGCCCCCAAGAGACCCAGTACTTC.

J is TRBJ1-1 and V is TRBV6-4; TRBD1 agrees at 7 bases. The V gene's germline CDR1 is MRHNA and CDR2 SNTAGT. The CDR3 loop spans 15 amino acids. Trimming at V came to 6 bases and at J to 0 bases, leaving 7 bases not matched to a gene. The CDR3 region has the DNA TGTGCCAGCAGCCGGGACAGCCTCATGAACACTGAAGCTTTCTTT. The encoded protein is CASSRDSLMNTEAFF.

Concerning this clone: One end of the junction varies from germline; a read error may be responsible. The chain is built from TRBV5-1 and TRBJ2-7; the match to TRBD1 covers 7 bases. Germline V gene data show CDR1 as SGHRS and CDR2 as YFSETQ. The CDR3 runs to 13 residues. The CDR3 bases are TGCGCCAGCAGCGACAGGGTCTCCGACGAGCAGTACTTC. This gives the protein CASSDRVSDEQYF. Looking up the rest from reference TRBV5-1 and TRBJ2-7 gives the full variable domain: KAGVTQTPRYLIKTRGQQVTLSCSPISGHRSVSWYQQTPGQGLQFLFEYFSETQRNKGNFPGRFSGRQFSNSRSEMNVSTLELGDSALYLCASSDRVSDEQYFGPGTRLTVT.

The CDR3 DNA sequence: TGTGCCAGTAGTATGGGTCTCGGGACAGGGCTTTACGAGCAGTACTTC. Translating gives CASSMGLGTGLYEQYF. The chain couples TRBV19 to TRBJ2-7; 9 bases map to TRBD1. The CDR3 has 16 residues. The J segment lost 4 bases and the V segment lost 3 bases, leaving 10 bases of the junction unmatched. The V gene's germline CDR1 is LNHDA and CDR2 SQIVND (reference sequence). Full variable domain (rest looked up from reference TRBV19 and TRBJ2-7): DGGITQSPKYLFRKEGQNVTLSCEQNLNHDAMYWYRQDPGQGLRLIYYSQIVNDFQKGDIAEGYSVSREKKESFPLTVTSAQKNPTAFYLCASSMGLGTGLYEQYFGPGTRLTVT.

This chain links TRBV2 with TRBJ1-5; D not certain. V lost 1 base to trimming and J lost 7 bases, with 14 bases between them. The CDR3 is made up of 15 amino acids. Germline CDR1 SNHLY, CDR2 FYNNEI. CDR3 region: CASSEEWRVGQPQHF. The CDR3 region has the DNA TGTGCCAGCAGTGAAGAGTGGAGGGTCGGCCAGCCCCAGCATTTT. The whole variable domain, remainder taken from reference TRBV2 and TRBJ1-5, is EPEVTQTPSHQVTQMGQEVILRCVPISNHLYFYWYRQILGQKVEFLVSFYNNEISEKSEIFDDQFSVERPDGSNFTLKIRSTKLEDSAMYFCASSEEWRVGQPQHFGDGTRLSIL.

The chain carries TRBV5-6 and TRBJ1-6; the match to TRBD1 covers 8 bases. The germline CDR1 and CDR2 sequences are SGHDT and YYEEEE. Trimming removed 2 bases from V and 7 bases from J; junction bases left unmatched: 11. The CDR3 loop spans 17 amino acids. The DNA for the CDR3 is TGTGCCAGCAGCTTAGGGGCCCGGGACAGGTTGAATTCACCCCTCCACTTT. Translating it yields CASSLGARDRLNSPLHF.

This chain uses TRBV7-9 with TRBJ2-3; TRBD2 is a possible D gene (6 bases). V gave up 4 bases and J gave up 2 bases, with 13 bases separating them. The CDR3 extends over 15 amino acids. Per the germline V gene, CDR1 is SEHNR and CDR2 is FQNEAQ (reference sequence). The CDR3 region has the DNA TGTGCCAGCAGCTCGCCCGGGGGTATCACAGATACGCAGTATTTT. Residues: CASSSPGGITDTQYF.

The rearrangement links TRBV28 to TRBJ1-1; 7 bases map to TRBD1. V lost 6 bases and J lost 4; bases outside the gene matches: 8. Germline CDR1 is MDHEN and CDR2 is SYDVKM. There are 14 residues in the CDR3. This CDR3 reads CASRYRGSVTEAFF. The CDR3 nucleotides are TGTGCCAGCAGGTACAGGGGTTCGGTCACTGAAGCTTTCTTT.

The CDR3 reads CASSSRLRGGSYNEQFF. CDR3 nucleotide sequence: TGTGCCAGCAGCTCCCGACTGCGGGGGGGCTCCTACAATGAGCAGTTCTTC. The chain employs TRBV5-4 and TRBJ2-1; TRBD2 aligns across 9 bases. Germline-derived CDR1 and CDR2 are SGHNT and YYREEE (reference sequence). V shed 3 bases, J shed 0 bases, and the junction held 7 bases outside the gene matches. The CDR3 spans 17 residues.

The chain links TRBV6-5 to TRBJ1-3; possible D gene TRBD1, 5 bases. Germline V gene lookup returns CDR1 MNHEY and CDR2 SVGAGI. This CDR3 spans 15 amino acids. V lost 0 bases and J lost 2, with 8 bases in between. This CDR3 reads CASSYSKGAGNTIYF. CDR3 DNA sequence: TGTGCCAGCAGTTACTCGAAAGGGGCTGGAAACACCATATATTTT.